The 15 T cell receptor beta chains listed next were all sequenced from one sample in a study of blood T cell repertoires in COVID-19 (dated by TCRdb to 2020 to 2021). Preparation of the library involved the immunoSEQ multiplex PCR assay. In its TCRdb copy, this immuneACCESS table keeps in-frame sequences only and misses some clones. Where compared with another copy, unresolved V genes explain less than half of these, and the others have no known cause. Across this sample there are some 150,000 clones, with about four fifths seen only once. The top ten hold 3.6% of the sample. Sequencing used PBMCs or T cells enriched from blood (not recorded which). These receptors originate from a woman in her forties or fifties in a cohort exposed to, infected with or recovered from COVID-19 (not recorded which).

For the CDR3, the DNA is TGTGCAAGTCGCTTAGGCCGGGACAGGGACTCCTACGAGCAGTACTTC. This translates into CASRLGRDRDSYEQYF. The chain combines TRBV12-2 with TRBJ2-7; TRBD1 is the table's D call and was not checked against the DNA. TRBV12-2 is recorded as a pseudogene. This CDR3 comprises 16 residues.

The chain joins TRBV28 to TRBJ1-1, with D hard to call. Germline V gene lookup returns CDR1 MDHEN and CDR2 SYDVKM. V lost 2 bases and J lost 0, with 7 bases in between. CDR3 length: 14 residues. The CDR3 DNA follows: TGTGCCAGCAGTTTAGGAGGGTTGAACACTGAAGCTTTCTTT. Translating it yields CASSLGGLNTEAFF.

The rearrangement links TRBV20-1 to TRBJ2-5; 13 bases align to TRBD2. The CDR3 covers 17 residues. Germline CDR1 is DFQATT and CDR2 is SNEGSKA (reference sequence). Losses at the gene ends were 3 bases for V and 5 bases for J; bases not matched to a gene: 12. The CDR3 DNA follows: TGCAGTGCTAGTCCCTCCTTACTAGCGGGAGGGTCGGAGACCCAGTACTTC. Its translation: CSASPSLLAGGSETQYF.

The chain couples TRBV7-2 to TRBJ2-3; D remains ambiguous. V was shortened by 2 bases and J by 2 bases, with 5 bases between the two germline ends. Germline V lookup: CDR1 SGHTA, CDR2 FQGNSA. CDR3 size: 13 residues. CDR3 residues: CASSLYYTDTQYF. CDR3 nucleotides: TGTGCCAGCAGCTTATACTACACAGATACGCAGTATTTT. Drawing the rest from reference TRBV7-2 and TRBJ2-3, the complete variable domain is GAGVSQSPSNKVTEKGKDVELRCDPISGHTALYWYRQSLGQGLEFLIYFQGNSAPDKSGLPSDRFSAERTGGSVSTLTIQRTQQEDSAVYLCASSLYYTDTQYFGPGTRLTVL.

This clone was found once. The genes are TRBV18 and TRBJ1-1; 8 nucleotides match TRBD1. The junction had 5 bases not matched to a gene; V was cut back by 8 bases and J by 3 bases. The CDR3 sequence is 13 residues long. Looked up from germline, CDR1 is KGHSH and CDR2 is LQKENI. The CDR3 coding sequence is TGTGCCAGCCGTACAGGGGGGGACACTGAAGCTTTCTTT. It specifies CASRTGGDTEAFF.

The chain couples TRBV5-4 to TRBJ2-1, with 7 bases lining up with TRBD2. V shed 6 bases and J 5 bases; nucleotides not matched to a gene: 11. In germline, CDR1 is SGHNT, CDR2 YYREEE (reference sequence). The CDR3 covers 15 residues. The CDR3 DNA reads TGTGCCAGCAATGCGCGCGGGAGCTTCCACAATGAGCAGTTCTTC. Translated: CASNARGSFHNEQFF.

The chain combines TRBV5-6 with TRBJ1-6, with a weak D call TRBD1 (5 bases). This CDR3 region has 14 residues. The germline V and J ends were trimmed by 4 bases and 6 bases, with 11 bases remaining between them. Germline CDR1 is SGHDT and CDR2 is YYEEEE. DNA of the CDR3: TGTGCCAGCAGCACGGACGGGGGTAATTCACCCCTCCACTTT. It encodes CASSTDGGNSPLHF.

This chain connects TRBV11-2 to TRBJ2-1; a weak D match, TRBD1 (5 bases). V was pared by 1 base and J by 8 bases, with 12 bases between. CDR3 length: 14 residues. Germline V gene lookup returns CDR1 SGHAT and CDR2 FQNNGV. In nucleotides, the CDR3 is TGTGCCAGCAGCTTAGCCAGGGTAGGCGATGAGCAGTTCTTC. This sequence encodes CASSLARVGDEQFF.

The rearrangement uses TRBV15 and TRBJ1-4; no firm D call. With 0 bases removed from V and 5 bases from J, the gap between germline ends came to 7 bases. There are 14 residues in the CDR3. Germline-derived CDR1 and CDR2 are LNHNV and YYDKDF (reference sequence). CDR3 coding DNA: TGTGCCACCAGCAGAGATGCTAGGAATGAAAAACTGTTTTTT. It encodes CATSRDARNEKLFF.

In this sample, this clone turned up many times. The V and J genes are TRBV5-6 and TRBJ1-2; D perhaps matches TRBD1 (6 bases). V shed 4 bases and J shed 3 bases, with 10 bases lying between them. Per the germline V gene, CDR1 is SGHDT and CDR2 is YYEEEE. The CDR3 sequence is 13 residues long. As DNA, the CDR3 is TGTGCCAGCAGCCTAGGGGGAGACTATGGCTACACCTTC. Residues: CASSLGGDYGYTF.

The rearrangement uses TRBV7-6 and TRBJ1-4; D is ambiguous. The CDR3 runs to 13 residues. Trimming removed 2 bases from V and 11 bases from J, with 12 bases in between. Germline V gene sequence: CDR1 SGHVS, CDR2 FNYEAQ. The CDR3, as DNA: TGTGCCAGCAGCTTAAACGCGGGAGAGAAACTGTTTTTT. It specifies CASSLNAGEKLFF.

This clone was observed a few times. The J gene is TRBJ2-1, the V gene TRBV18; 10 bases match TRBD2. The CDR3 totals 16 residues. Trimming removed 6 bases from V and 2 bases from J; junction bases left unmatched: 7. Germline-derived CDR1 and CDR2 are KGHSH and LQKENI. The CDR3 bases are TGTGCCAGCTCCCGCGGACTAGCGGAGACCTACAATGAGCAGTTCTTC. This gives the protein CASSRGLAETYNEQFF.

The chain carries TRBV7-3 and TRBJ1-1; D not resolved. This CDR3 is built from 13 residues. Trimming removed 5 bases from V and 1 base from J, with 8 bases in between. Germline V gene lookup returns CDR1 SGHTA and CDR2 FQGTGA. CDR3 coding DNA: TGTGCCAGCAGCCTAAGTCGGAACACTGAAGCTTTCTTT. Translated, it gives CASSLSRNTEAFF. Based on the CDR3 plus reference TRBV7-3 and TRBJ1-1, the full variable domain is GAGVSQTPSNKVTEKGKYVELRCDPISGHTALYWYRQSLGQGPEFLIYFQGTGAADDSGLPNDRFFAVRPEGSVSTLKIQRTERGDSAVYLCASSLSRNTEAFFGQGTRLTVV.

The chain is built from TRBV4-2 and TRBJ2-3, with a possible D match to TRBD2 (6 bases). Trimming removed 4 bases from V and 5 bases from J, with 13 bases in between. The germline V gene encodes CDR1 LGHNA and CDR2 YNFKEQ. This CDR3 contains 14 residues. The CDR3 here is CASSREEGGDTQYF. The CDR3 bases are TGTGCCAGCAGCCGGGAGGAGGGCGGAGATACGCAGTATTTT.

This sequence joins TRBV14 and TRBJ2-3, with unresolved D. Germline values: CDR1 SGHDN, CDR2 FVKESK. The V end was cut by 3 bases, the J end by 6 bases, with 10 bases between. This CDR3 has 13 amino acids. The CDR3 DNA reads as TGTGCCAGCAGCCAGGTGGCCGGGGATACGCAGTATTTT. Its translation: CASSQVAGDTQYF.